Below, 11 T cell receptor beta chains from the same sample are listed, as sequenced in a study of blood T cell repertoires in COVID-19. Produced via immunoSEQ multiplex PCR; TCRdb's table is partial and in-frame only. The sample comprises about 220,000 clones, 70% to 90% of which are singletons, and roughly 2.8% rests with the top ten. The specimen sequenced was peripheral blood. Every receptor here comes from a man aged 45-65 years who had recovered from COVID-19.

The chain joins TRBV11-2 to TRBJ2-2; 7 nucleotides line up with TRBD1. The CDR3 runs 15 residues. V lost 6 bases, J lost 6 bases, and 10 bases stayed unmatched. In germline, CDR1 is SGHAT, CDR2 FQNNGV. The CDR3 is CASSLQTGWAGELFF. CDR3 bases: TGTGCCAGCAGTCTACAGACAGGGTGGGCCGGGGAGCTGTTTTTT.

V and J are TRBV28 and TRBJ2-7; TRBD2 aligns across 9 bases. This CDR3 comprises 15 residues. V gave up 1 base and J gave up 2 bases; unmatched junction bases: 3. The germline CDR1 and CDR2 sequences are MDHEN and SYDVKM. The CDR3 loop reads CASSLFSSGAYEQYF. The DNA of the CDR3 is TGTGCCAGCAGTTTATTTTCTAGCGGGGCCTACGAGCAGTACTTC.

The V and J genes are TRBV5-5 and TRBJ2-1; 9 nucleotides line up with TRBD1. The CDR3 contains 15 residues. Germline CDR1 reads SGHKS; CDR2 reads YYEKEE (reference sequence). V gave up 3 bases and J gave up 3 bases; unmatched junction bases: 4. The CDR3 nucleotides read TGTGCCAGCAGCTCCGGGACAGGGAACTACAATGAGCAGTTCTTC. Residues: CASSSGTGNYNEQFF.

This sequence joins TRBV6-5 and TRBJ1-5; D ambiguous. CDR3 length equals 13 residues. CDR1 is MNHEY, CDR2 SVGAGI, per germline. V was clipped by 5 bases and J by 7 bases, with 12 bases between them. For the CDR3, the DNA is TGTGCCAGCAGTCCCAGGCGGGAACAGCCCCAGCATTTT. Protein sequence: CASSPRREQPQHF.

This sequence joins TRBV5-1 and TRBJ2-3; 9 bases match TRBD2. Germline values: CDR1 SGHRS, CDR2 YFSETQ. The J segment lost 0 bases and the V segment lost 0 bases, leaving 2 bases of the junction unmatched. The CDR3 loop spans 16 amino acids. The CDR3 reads CASSLDSGGSTDTQYF. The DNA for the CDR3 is TGCGCCAGCAGCTTGGATAGCGGGGGTAGCACAGATACGCAGTATTTT.

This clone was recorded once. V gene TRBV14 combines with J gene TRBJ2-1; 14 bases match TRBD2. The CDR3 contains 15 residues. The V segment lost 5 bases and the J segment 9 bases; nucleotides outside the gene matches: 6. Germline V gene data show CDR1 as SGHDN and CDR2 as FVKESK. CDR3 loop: CASSWGLAGATEQFF. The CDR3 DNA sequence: TGTGCCAGCAGCTGGGGACTAGCGGGAGCTACTGAGCAGTTCTTC.

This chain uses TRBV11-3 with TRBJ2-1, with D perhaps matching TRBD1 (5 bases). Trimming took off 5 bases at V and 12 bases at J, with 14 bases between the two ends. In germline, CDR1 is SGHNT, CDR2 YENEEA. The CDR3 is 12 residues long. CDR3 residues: CASSPPQGPQFF. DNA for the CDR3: TGTGCCAGCAGCCCTCCCCAGGGCCCGCAGTTCTTC. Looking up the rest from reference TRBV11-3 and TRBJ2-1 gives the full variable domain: EAGVVQSPRYKIIEKKQPVAFWCNPISGHNTLYWYLQNLGQGPELLIRYENEEAVDDSQLPKDRFSAERLKGVDSTLKIQPAELGDSAVYLCASSPPQGPQFFGPGTRLTVL.

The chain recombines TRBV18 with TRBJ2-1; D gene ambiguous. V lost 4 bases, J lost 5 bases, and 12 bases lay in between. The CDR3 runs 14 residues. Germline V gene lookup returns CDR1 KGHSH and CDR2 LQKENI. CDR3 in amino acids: CASSLTVANNEQFF. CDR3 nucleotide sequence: TGTGCCAGCTCACTAACGGTCGCGAACAATGAGCAGTTCTTC.

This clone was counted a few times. CDR3 sequence (DNA): TGTGCCAGCAGTGAACAGGGTTCGGGTTACGAGCAGTACTTC. Protein sequence: CASSEQGSGYEQYF. The J gene is TRBJ2-7, the V gene TRBV2; tentatively, D is TRBD1 (5 bases). Germline CDR1 reads SNHLY; CDR2 reads FYNNEI. The V and J ends lost 2 bases and 4 bases respectively, with 12 bases between them. This CDR3 contains 14 residues.

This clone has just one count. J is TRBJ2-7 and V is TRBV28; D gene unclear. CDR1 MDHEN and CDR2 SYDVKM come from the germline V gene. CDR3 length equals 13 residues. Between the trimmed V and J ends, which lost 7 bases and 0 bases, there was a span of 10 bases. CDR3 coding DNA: TGTGCCAGCACCTCGGTACCCTCCTACGAGCAGTACTTC. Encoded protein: CASTSVPSYEQYF.

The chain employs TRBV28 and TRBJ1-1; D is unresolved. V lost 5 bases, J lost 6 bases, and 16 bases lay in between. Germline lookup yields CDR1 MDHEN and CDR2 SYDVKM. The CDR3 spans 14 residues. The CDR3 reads CASSKRQARAEAFF. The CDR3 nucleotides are TGTGCCAGCAGTAAAAGACAAGCGAGGGCTGAAGCTTTCTTT.